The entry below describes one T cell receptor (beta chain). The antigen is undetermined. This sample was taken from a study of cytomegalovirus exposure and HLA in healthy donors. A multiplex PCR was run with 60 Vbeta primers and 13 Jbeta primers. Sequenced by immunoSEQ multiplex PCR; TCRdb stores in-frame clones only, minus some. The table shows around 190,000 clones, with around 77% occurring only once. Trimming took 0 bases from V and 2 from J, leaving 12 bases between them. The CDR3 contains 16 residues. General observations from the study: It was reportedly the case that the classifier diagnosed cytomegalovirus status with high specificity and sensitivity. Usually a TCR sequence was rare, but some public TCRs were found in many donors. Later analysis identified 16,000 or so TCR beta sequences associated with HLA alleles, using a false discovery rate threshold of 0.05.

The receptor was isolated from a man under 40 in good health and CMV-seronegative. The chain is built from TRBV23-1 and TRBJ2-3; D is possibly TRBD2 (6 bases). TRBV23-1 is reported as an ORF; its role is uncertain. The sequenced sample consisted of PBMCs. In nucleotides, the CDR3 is TGCGCCAGCAGTCAATCGAGGGGACTTCCCACAGATACGCAGTATTTT. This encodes CASSQSRGLPTDTQYF.